This is a list of T cell receptor beta chains from one sample in a study of shared clonotypes between healthy human individuals. Assay: immunoSEQ multiplex PCR; the TCRdb copy retains only in-frame clones and omits some. The data contain around 2,000,000 clones, 93% of them seen just once; the ten biggest clones take up roughly 1.7%. Material: naive CD8+ T cells from PBMCs. Source of these receptors: a young man in good health. Some clones in this sample may be carry-over from other donors' samples. Each CDR3 is given with its conserved first and last residue. A D gene is named only where the DNA matches it firmly. For some rows the clone size is stated as once, few or many, or as a class when expanded; others skip it.

clone_size	v_call	d_call	j_call	cdr3_aa	cdr3_nt
NA	TRBV7-9	TRBD1	TRBJ1-2	CASSKGTAAPRYTF	TGTGCCAGCAGCAAGGGGACAGCTGCCCCGCGCTACACCTTC
once	TRBV11-2	NA	TRBJ2-7	CASSLDSRLNSYEQYF	TGTGCCAGCAGCTTAGACTCACGGCTTAACTCCTACGAGCAGTACTTC
once	TRBV19	NA	TRBJ2-7	CASSPAFSYEQYF	TGTGCCAGTAGTCCGGCCTTCTCCTACGAGCAGTACTTC
once	TRBV5-6	NA	TRBJ1-1	CASSLVGDFTEAFF	TGTGCCAGCAGCTTGGTCGGGGATTTCACTGAAGCTTTCTTT
NA	TRBV9	NA	TRBJ2-7	CASSVTGSSYEQYF	TGTGCCAGCAGCGTCACAGGAAGCTCCTACGAGCAGTACTTC
once	TRBV18	NA	TRBJ2-5	CASSPPGRTPAVETQYF	TGTGCCAGCTCACCACCTGGCAGGACACCCGCCGTGGAGACCCAGTACTTC
NA	TRBV9	NA	TRBJ2-5	CASSGTRDLQETQYF	TGTGCCAGCAGCGGGACACGCGACCTCCAAGAGACCCAGTACTTC
NA	TRBV7-9	TRBD1	TRBJ2-7	CASSSRDRIYEQYF	TGTGCCAGCAGCTCCCGGGACAGGATCTACGAGCAGTACTTC
NA	TRBV7-9	NA	TRBJ1-2	CASSDRGHGYTF	TGTGCCAGCAGCGACCGAGGTCATGGCTACACCTTC
NA	TRBV7-9	TRBD2	TRBJ2-3	CASSHSGSGGDTQYF	TGTGCCAGCAGCCATAGCGGGAGCGGAGGGGATACGCAGTATTTT
few	TRBV28	NA	TRBJ1-1	CASRPYWGTEAFF	TGTGCCAGCAGGCCTTATTGGGGAACTGAAGCTTTCTTT
NA	TRBV6-5	NA	TRBJ1-1	CASSYLGGMNTEAFF	TGTGCCAGCAGTTACTTAGGAGGGATGAACACTGAAGCTTTCTTT
once	TRBV28	TRBD1	TRBJ2-7	CASSSTVIWDSPYEQYF	TGTGCCAGCAGTTCGACCGTCATCTGGGACAGTCCCTACGAGCAGTACTTC
NA	TRBV4-1	NA	TRBJ1-2	CASSVTVATRYGYTF	TGCGCCAGCAGCGTCACAGTCGCCACCCGCTATGGCTACACCTTC
NA	TRBV27	NA	TRBJ1-1	CASSFQRGNTEAFF	TGTGCCAGCAGTTTTCAGAGGGGGAACACTGAAGCTTTCTTT
NA	TRBV6-5	NA	TRBJ1-5	CASSPGTGLGQPQHF	TGTGCCAGCAGTCCCGGGACGGGGCTCGGGCAGCCCCAGCATTTT
NA	TRBV25-1	NA	TRBJ2-2	CASSEQPWTAKSTGELFF	TGTGCCAGCAGTGAACAGCCCTGGACCGCAAAGAGCACCGGGGAGCTGTTTTTT
NA	TRBV7-6	TRBD1	TRBJ2-5	CASSQDRVWETQYF	TGTGCCAGCAGCCAAGACAGGGTTTGGGAGACCCAGTACTTC